These 27 T cell receptor beta chains originate from one sample sequenced in a study of T cell responses to AZD1222 COVID-19 vaccine. Sequencing was performed with immunoSEQ multiplex PCR; in TCRdb, only in-frame clones are kept and a portion is missing. The table has about 83,000 clones, around 87% seen once; the top ten hold around 29%. Sample: peripheral blood, taken on day 0 of AZD1222 vaccination. The receptors here all came from an adult in good health.

The chain recombines TRBV20-1 with TRBJ2-7; D call uncertain. Trimming took 1 base from V and 7 from J, leaving 8 bases between them. The germline V gene encodes CDR1 DFQATT and CDR2 SNEGSKA (reference sequence). This CDR3 is built from 11 residues. In DNA, the CDR3 is TGCAGTGCTAGAGTTAGCCGGGAGCAGTACTTC. It specifies CSARVSREQYF.

In this sample, this clone turned up a few times. This chain connects TRBV7-3 to TRBJ2-7, with 11 bases identical to TRBD2. Germline-derived CDR1 and CDR2 are SGHTA and FQGTGA. After removal of 3 bases from V and 3 bases from J, the junction contained 1 base not matched to a gene. This CDR3 contains 14 residues. The CDR3, as DNA: TGTGCCAGCAGCTTTAGCGGGAGGGTCTACGAGCAGTACTTC. Its translation: CASSFSGRVYEQYF.

The genes are TRBV6-5 and TRBJ1-2, with TRBD1 as a possible D gene (5 bases). The length of the CDR3 is 15 residues. V was trimmed by 7 bases and J by 3 bases, leaving 18 bases between them. CDR1 is MNHEY, CDR2 SVGAGI, per germline. CDR3 in amino acids: CASIHPGHRDYGYTF. CDR3 in DNA: TGTGCCAGCATTCATCCAGGACACCGAGACTATGGCTACACCTTC.

V is TRBV7-2 and J is TRBJ2-5; no reliable D call. The CDR3 totals 16 residues. Germline loops: CDR1 SGHTA, CDR2 FQGNSA. V lost 3 bases and J 3 bases, leaving 17 bases between the germline ends. CDR3 sequence reads: CASSFMSPGVEETQYF. DNA of the CDR3: TGTGCCAGCAGCTTCATGAGTCCGGGCGTCGAAGAGACCCAGTACTTC.

The sample holds one count of this clone. The chain has TRBV28 and TRBJ2-2; 7 bases match TRBD2. Germline loops: CDR1 MDHEN, CDR2 SYDVKM. There are 15 residues in the CDR3. V lost 3 bases and J lost 3; bases outside the gene matches: 4. The CDR3 DNA is TGTGCCAGCAGTTTGGAGCGGGGTCACACCGGGGAGCTGTTTTTT. Its protein product is CASSLERGHTGELFF.

This clone was observed once. The chain couples TRBV11-3 to TRBJ2-1; possibly TRBD2 for D (6 bases). Germline CDR1 SGHNT, CDR2 YENEEA. CDR3 length: 17 residues. The germline V and J ends were trimmed by 5 bases and 4 bases, with 21 bases remaining between them. The chain's CDR3 is CASSPKEGSRHYNEQFF. For the CDR3, the DNA is TGTGCCAGCAGCCCGAAGGAGGGCAGCCGGCATTACAATGAGCAGTTCTTC.

V and J are TRBV11-3 and TRBJ2-1, with 13 bases lining up with TRBD2. The germline V gene encodes CDR1 SGHNT and CDR2 YENEEA. This CDR3 has 23 residues. Trimming at V came to 0 bases and at J to 5 bases, leaving 22 bases not matched to a gene. In DNA, the CDR3 is TGTGCCAGCAGCTTAGAGGCCGGACTCCCGGGACTAGCGGGGTTTTGGGGGAACAATGAGCAGTTCTTC. It encodes CASSLEAGLPGLAGFWGNNEQFF.

The chain has TRBV30 and TRBJ1-5; no clear D. The length of the CDR3 is 13 residues. The V and J ends lost 0 bases and 1 base respectively, with 4 bases between them. CDR1 is GTSNPN, CDR2 SVGIG, per germline (reference sequence). The CDR3 loop reads CAWSVSSNQPQHF. The CDR3 coding sequence is TGTGCCTGGAGTGTTAGCAGCAATCAGCCCCAGCATTTT.

V is TRBV9 and J is TRBJ2-5; 7 positions agree with TRBD1. The CDR3 is 13 residues long. V shed 5 bases, J shed 2 bases, and the junction held 3 bases outside the gene matches. CDR1 and CDR2 (germline): SGDLS, YYNGEE. CDR3 DNA sequence: TGTGCCAGCAGGCGGACAGGACAAGAGACCCAGTACTTC. The encoded protein is CASRRTGQETQYF.

The V gene is TRBV28, the J gene TRBJ1-2; 11 bases map to TRBD1. The J segment lost 7 bases and the V segment lost 7 bases, leaving 14 bases of the junction unmatched. The CDR3 contains 16 residues. Germline V gives CDR1 MDHEN, CDR2 SYDVKM. The CDR3: CASTTPVDRGLGGYTF. DNA of the CDR3: TGTGCCAGCACCACCCCGGTGGACAGGGGGCTGGGTGGCTACACCTTC.

The chain couples TRBV4-1 to TRBJ1-5; 10 bases are a match to TRBD1. Germline-derived CDR1 and CDR2 are MGHRA and YSYEKL. The J segment lost 3 bases and the V segment lost 0 bases, leaving 11 bases of the junction unmatched. This CDR3 is built from 19 residues. CDR3 protein: CASSQDPDRGLSYNQPQHF. The CDR3 bases are TGCGCCAGCAGCCAAGATCCCGACAGGGGGCTAAGTTACAATCAGCCCCAGCATTTT.

In DNA, the CDR3 is TGCAGCGGCGGGGAGACCCCCGGCGGCACTGAAGCTTTCTTT. Its protein product is CSGGETPGGTEAFF. The chain links TRBV29-1 to TRBJ1-1; the D is unclear. The germline V and J ends were trimmed by 7 bases and 4 bases, with 19 bases remaining between them. The CDR3 consists of 14 residues. In germline, CDR1 is SQVTM, CDR2 ANQGSEA.

The gene calls are TRBV5-5 and TRBJ2-5; 8 nucleotides match TRBD2. V lost 4 bases, J lost 5 bases, and 10 bases stayed unmatched. There are 15 residues in the CDR3. CDR1 is SGHKS, CDR2 YYEKEE, per germline (reference sequence). The CDR3 reads CASSPNSGMVETQYF. The CDR3 region has the DNA TGTGCCAGCAGCCCCAATAGCGGGATGGTGGAGACCCAGTACTTC.

V usage is TRBV9 and J usage is TRBJ2-3, with 14 bases fitting TRBD2. V lost 3 bases to trimming and J lost 11 bases; unmatched junction nucleotides: 14. Germline V gene lookup returns CDR1 SGDLS and CDR2 YYNGEE. The CDR3 is 17 amino acids. CDR3: CASSGPRTSGRPRGQYF. CDR3 coding DNA: TGTGCCAGCAGCGGTCCCCGGACTAGCGGGAGGCCCCGGGGGCAGTATTTT.

This rearrangement joins TRBV7-2 to TRBJ2-1; 9 bases align to TRBD2. Germline V CDR1 and CDR2: SGHTA, FQGNSA. The ends lost 3 bases at V and 3 bases at J; junction bases unmatched: 6. The CDR3 has 16 amino acids. CDR3 in DNA: TGTGCCAGCAGCTTTGTCGGGACTAGCCTCTACAATGAGCAGTTCTTC. Translation: CASSFVGTSLYNEQFF.

The rearrangement joins TRBV6-4 to TRBJ2-3; 8 bases line up with TRBD2. The junction had 6 bases not matched to a gene; V was cut back by 4 bases and J by 3 bases. CDR1 and CDR2 from the germline V gene are MRHNA and SNTAGT. This CDR3 spans 15 amino acids. The CDR3 region is CASSGQASGTDTQYF. For the CDR3, the DNA is TGTGCCAGCAGTGGTCAGGCTAGCGGGACAGATACGCAGTATTTT.

The V gene is TRBV24-1, the J gene TRBJ2-3; 11 bases line up with TRBD2. The germline V gene has CDR1 KGHDR and CDR2 SFDVKD. The CDR3 length is 16 residues. After removal of 4 bases from V and 4 bases from J, the junction contained 6 bases not matched to a gene. The CDR3 DNA sequence: TGTGCCACCAGTGACGGGCTAGCGGGAGGACCAGATACGCAGTATTTT. Translation: CATSDGLAGGPDTQYF.

Only one count was recorded for this clone. The chain couples TRBV19 to TRBJ2-7, with D uncertain. The germline V gene encodes CDR1 LNHDA and CDR2 SQIVND (reference sequence). V shed 4 bases and J shed 6 bases, with 22 bases lying between them. The CDR3 has 16 amino acids. CDR3 sequence reads: CASSTTIVFPFVEQYF. The CDR3 nucleotides are TGTGCCAGTAGTACTACCATCGTTTTCCCTTTCGTCGAGCAGTACTTC.

This clone appeared once. The genes are TRBV28 and TRBJ2-1, with 13 bases lining up with TRBD2. This CDR3 spans 16 amino acids. J was trimmed by 4 bases and V by 3 bases; bases with no gene match: 3. Per germline, CDR1 MDHEN and CDR2 SYDVKM. The CDR3 bases are TGTGCCAGCAGTTTCACTAGCGGGAGGGTTTACAATGAGCAGTTCTTC. It encodes CASSFTSGRVYNEQFF.

CDR3 region: CAISESIAGGQDTQYF. Here the CDR3 DNA reads TGTGCCATCAGTGAGTCTATAGCGGGAGGGCAAGATACGCAGTATTTT. The chain has TRBV10-3 and TRBJ2-3; TRBD2 aligns across 11 bases. In germline, CDR1 is ENHRY, CDR2 SYGVKD. The V segment lost 0 bases and the J segment 5 bases; nucleotides outside the gene matches: 4. This CDR3 has 16 amino acids.

This clone appeared a few times. CDR3 region: CASSLSVGQGGTGELFF. The CDR3 DNA reads TGCGCCAGCAGCCTGTCTGTGGGACAGGGGGGCACCGGGGAGCTGTTTTTT. The V call is TRBV4-3, the J call TRBJ2-2, with TRBD1 matching 11 bases. The CDR3 has 17 residues. Germline values: CDR1 LGHNA, CDR2 YSLEER. V shed 4 bases, J shed 4 bases, and the junction held 8 bases outside the gene matches.

This rearrangement joins TRBV7-3 to TRBJ2-3; the D gene could be TRBD1 or TRBD2 (6 bases each). Trimming left V 2 bases short and J 4 bases short, with 16 bases between. Germline loops: CDR1 SGHTA, CDR2 FQGTGA. The CDR3 extends over 16 amino acids. CDR3 DNA sequence: TGTGCCAGCAGCTTACTAGGGGGAGGAGGCGCAGATACGCAGTATTTT. Its translation is CASSLLGGGGADTQYF.

V usage is TRBV4-1 and J usage is TRBJ2-1, with D maybe TRBD1 (6 bases). The ends were cut back, 6 bases at V and 0 bases at J, with 15 bases in the middle. Looked up from germline, CDR1 is MGHRA and CDR2 is YSYEKL. The CDR3 runs 16 residues. CDR3 nucleotide sequence: TGCGCCAGCAGTCCCGGGACACGCAGCTCCTACAATGAGCAGTTCTTC. Translating it yields CASSPGTRSSYNEQFF.

The chain links TRBV10-3 to TRBJ1-1; a possible D gene is TRBD1 (6 bases). Germline lookup yields CDR1 ENHRY and CDR2 SYGVKD. With 3 bases removed from V and 10 bases from J, the gap between germline ends came to 18 bases. CDR3 length equals 14 residues. The CDR3 loop reads CAISEQGPRSGAFF. CDR3 DNA sequence: TGTGCCATCAGTGAACAGGGACCTAGGTCCGGAGCTTTCTTT.

This CDR3 is CASSRTSGRGEQYF. DNA of the CDR3: TGTGCCAGCAGCCGGACTAGCGGGAGAGGTGAGCAGTACTTC. The rearrangement links TRBV7-2 to TRBJ2-7; 13 bases fit TRBD2. Losses at the gene ends were 5 bases for V and 7 bases for J; bases not matched to a gene: 5. CDR1 and CDR2 from the germline V gene are SGHTA and FQGNSA. This CDR3 spans 14 amino acids.

The chain combines TRBV28 with TRBJ1-4; D unresolved. This CDR3 is built from 15 residues. Trimming cost V 5 bases and J 2 bases, with 12 bases left between them. The germline V gene has CDR1 MDHEN and CDR2 SYDVKM. CDR3 sequence: CASSVGLQTNEKLFF. Here the CDR3 DNA reads TGTGCCAGCAGTGTCGGCCTTCAGACTAATGAAAAACTGTTTTTT.

J is TRBJ2-2 and V is TRBV27; the match to TRBD1 covers 9 bases. The CDR3 runs to 17 residues. The V and J ends lost 9 bases and 4 bases, in that order; junction bases with no gene match: 15. Germline V gives CDR1 MNHEY, CDR2 SMNVEV (reference sequence). As DNA, the CDR3 is TGTGCCAGTCAAACCAAGCACAGGGGGCGTCCCACCGGGGAGCTGTTTTTT. Amino acids: CASQTKHRGRPTGELFF.